A single sample is the source of the 17 T cell receptor beta chains below, sequenced in a study of blood T cell repertoires in COVID-19. Clones were read by immunoSEQ multiplex PCR, and TCRdb kept only the in-frame ones, dropping some. The table has 100,000 or so clones, 70% to 90% seen once. Input material: peripheral blood. The receptors were sampled from a man in his forties with active or convalescent COVID-19.

The J gene is TRBJ2-7, the V gene TRBV6-5; maybe TRBD1 (6 bases). The germline CDR1 and CDR2 sequences are MNHEY and SVGAGI. The CDR3 totals 12 residues. The V and J ends lost 6 bases and 3 bases respectively, with 9 bases between them. CDR3 sequence: CASSTGSYEQYF. In DNA, the CDR3 is TGTGCCAGCAGCACAGGGAGCTACGAGCAGTACTTC.

The chain recombines TRBV10-3 with TRBJ2-7, with 9 bases fitting TRBD1. The J segment lost 4 bases and the V segment lost 6 bases, leaving 10 bases of the junction unmatched. Germline CDR1 ENHRY, CDR2 SYGVKD. The CDR3 spans 15 residues. The DNA of the CDR3 is TGTGCCATCAGCGACCCGGGACAGGGTATTTACGAGCAGTACTTC. It translates to CAISDPGQGIYEQYF.

The J gene is TRBJ1-3, the V gene TRBV3-1 (or the pseudogene TRBV3-2); 8 nucleotides match TRBD1. The CDR3 length is 11 residues. The germline gives CDR1 LGHDT, CDR2 YNNKEL (reference sequence). V shed 1 base and J 14 bases; nucleotides not matched to a gene: 1. CDR3 DNA: TGTGCCAGCAGCCAAGGGACAGGGCTATATTTT. Residues: CASSQGTGLYF.

This rearrangement joins TRBV3-1 (or the pseudogene TRBV3-2) to TRBJ2-1, with a weak D call TRBD2 (6 bases). The CDR3 sequence is 16 residues long. Germline V gene lookup returns CDR1 LGHDT and CDR2 YNNKEL (reference sequence). The ends were cut back, 2 bases at V and 9 bases at J, with 20 bases in the middle. In DNA form, the CDR3 reads TGTGCCAGCAGCCAAATAGCGGCCTATATTTCGTCTGAGCAGTTCTTC. It specifies CASSQIAAYISSEQFF.

This chain joins TRBV12-5 and TRBJ2-3; TRBD1 matches 10 bases. CDR3 length: 15 amino acids. Looked up from germline, CDR1 is LGHNT and CDR2 is FRNRAP. V shed 6 bases, J shed 5 bases, and the junction held 8 bases outside the gene matches. CDR3 residues: CASGAGTGVRDTQYF. The CDR3 region has the DNA TGTGCTAGTGGAGCCGGGACAGGGGTGAGAGATACGCAGTATTTT.

The V and J genes are TRBV3-1 (or the pseudogene TRBV3-2) and TRBJ1-2; D is ambiguous. Germline CDR1 and CDR2: LGHDT and YNNKEL (reference sequence). The CDR3 is made up of 15 amino acids. Trimming took off 0 bases at V and 2 bases at J, with 10 bases between the two ends. The CDR3 DNA reads as TGTGCCAGCAGCCAAGATCCTGGGCCAAACTATGGCTACACCTTC. Its protein product is CASSQDPGPNYGYTF.

The chain carries TRBV28 and TRBJ1-2; maybe TRBD1 (6 bases). Germline-derived CDR1 and CDR2 are MDHEN and SYDVKM. Trimming removed 8 bases at V and 6 bases at J, with 13 bases between. This CDR3 is 12 amino acids long. Here the CDR3 reads CASGHRDDGYTF. In DNA form, the CDR3 reads TGTGCCAGCGGGCACAGGGATGATGGCTACACCTTC.

The gene calls are TRBV18 and TRBJ1-6, with TRBD1 identical over 8 bases. Germline V lookup: CDR1 KGHSH, CDR2 LQKENI. The CDR3 sequence is 13 residues long. The trim removed 5 bases at V and 10 bases at J, leaving 4 bases unmatched. For the CDR3, the DNA is TGTGCCAGCTCATCCACAGGGGGATCACCCCTCCACTTT. This gives the protein CASSSTGGSPLHF.

The rearrangement links TRBV7-2 to TRBJ1-6, with 9 bases lining up with TRBD1. Germline V gives CDR1 SGHTA, CDR2 FQGNSA. Trimming at V came to 1 base and at J to 10 bases, leaving 5 bases not matched to a gene. This CDR3 is 15 amino acids long. CDR3 residues: CASSLGDREGSPLHF. For the CDR3, the DNA is TGTGCCAGCAGCTTAGGGGACAGGGAGGGGTCACCCCTCCACTTT.

V gene TRBV18 combines with J gene TRBJ2-7; 10 nucleotides align to TRBD1. CDR1 and CDR2 (germline): KGHSH, LQKENI. V was clipped by 4 bases and J by 4 bases; unmatched bases: 4. CDR3 length: 14 amino acids. CDR3 protein: CASSLRDRGYEQYF. The DNA of the CDR3 is TGTGCCAGCTCACTCCGGGACAGGGGTTACGAGCAGTACTTC.

V is TRBV6-5 and J is TRBJ1-4; possibly TRBD1 for D (6 bases). V was cut by 4 bases and J by 8 bases, with 20 bases left in between. CDR3 length equals 16 residues. The germline V gene has CDR1 MNHEY and CDR2 SVGAGI. Here the CDR3 reads CASSSMGAGKREKLFF. CDR3 coding DNA: TGTGCCAGCAGTTCCATGGGGGCCGGGAAGAGGGAAAAACTGTTTTTT.

The rearrangement joins TRBV12-3 or TRBV12-4 to TRBJ1-1; D is undetermined. CDR3 length: 13 amino acids. V lost 2 bases and J lost 8, with 12 bases in between. The CDR3 DNA follows: TGTGCCAGCAGTTTATCTACGGGGATAGAAGCTTTCTTT. Residues: CASSLSTGIEAFF.

Ten or more counts support this clone. The V gene is TRBV29-1, the J gene TRBJ2-7; 7 nucleotides align to TRBD1. The CDR3 has 15 amino acids. Trimming at V came to 3 bases and at J to 3 bases, leaving 11 bases not matched to a gene. CDR1 and CDR2 from the germline V gene are SQVTM and ANQGSEA. CDR3 loop: CSVELRGQGDYEQYF. The DNA of the CDR3 is TGCAGCGTTGAGCTCAGGGGTCAGGGGGACTACGAGCAGTACTTC.

In this sample, this clone turned up once. This rearrangement joins TRBV15 to TRBJ1-5; D unresolved. Trimming pared 1 base from V and 4 bases from J, leaving 5 bases between. This CDR3 is built from 13 residues. Germline V lookup: CDR1 LNHNV, CDR2 YYDKDF (reference sequence). The CDR3 loop is CATSRVINQPQHF. The CDR3 DNA is TGTGCCACCAGCAGAGTCATTAATCAGCCCCAGCATTTT.

This clone was picked up a small number of times. The chain links TRBV5-6 to TRBJ2-1; a weak D match, TRBD2 (5 bases). Trimming removed 4 bases from V and 9 bases from J, with 17 bases in between. Germline CDR1 and CDR2: SGHDT and YYEEEE. This CDR3 has 14 amino acids. The CDR3: CASSLRGFRGEQFF. DNA of the CDR3: TGTGCCAGCAGCCTCCGGGGATTTAGAGGTGAGCAGTTCTTC.

The chain is built from TRBV9 and TRBJ2-7, with 9 bases identical to TRBD1. The CDR3 extends over 15 amino acids. Per germline, CDR1 SGDLS and CDR2 YYNGEE. V was clipped by 3 bases and J by 2 bases; unmatched bases: 6. The chain's CDR3 is CASSAGQGRTYEQYF. For the CDR3, the DNA is TGTGCCAGCAGCGCCGGACAGGGGCGAACCTACGAGCAGTACTTC.

V and J are TRBV7-2 and TRBJ1-1; the D is unclear. Germline V CDR1 and CDR2: SGHTA, FQGNSA. V was cut by 5 bases and J by 1 base, with 11 bases left in between. The CDR3 contains 14 residues. CDR3 sequence (DNA): TGTGCCAGCAGCATTGCCGGGTGGAACACTGAAGCTTTCTTT. Protein sequence: CASSIAGWNTEAFF.